The 21 T cell receptor beta chains reported below all come from one sample, sequenced in a study of shared T cell receptors in the human thymus. TCRdb's table, derived via immunoSEQ multiplex PCR, lists solely in-frame clones and lacks some. In the table there are under 850,000 clones, approximately 87% of which are singletons. The same sample was also studied in work on human thymus T cells.

The sequenced sample consisted of thymocytes. Receptor source: a boy in the first two years of life with a congenital heart defect.

The rearrangement joins TRBV11-3 to TRBJ2-7; 14 nucleotides line up with TRBD2. The germline gives CDR1 SGHNT, CDR2 YENEEA. The CDR3 totals 20 residues. Trimming at V came to 1 base and at J to 5 bases, leaving 16 bases not matched to a gene. This CDR3 reads CASSLGGEETSGRALNEQYF. The CDR3 region has the DNA TGTGCCAGCAGCTTAGGTGGCGAAGAGACTAGCGGGAGGGCCCTTAACGAGCAGTACTTC.

The chain has TRBV2 and TRBJ2-1; 8 bases align to TRBD2. This CDR3 has 14 residues. Germline V gene data show CDR1 as SNHLY and CDR2 as FYNNEI. Trimming at V came to 8 bases and at J to 2 bases, leaving 5 bases not matched to a gene. The CDR3 DNA is TGTGCCAGCCCGGGAGGGCCCACCTACAATGAGCAGTTCTTC. It is translated as CASPGGPTYNEQFF.

This sequence joins TRBV6-1 and TRBJ2-7, with 12 bases identical to TRBD1. This CDR3 contains 15 residues. Germline V gives CDR1 MNHNS, CDR2 SASEGT. The V segment lost 2 bases and the J segment 5 bases; nucleotides outside the gene matches: 4. In DNA form, the CDR3 reads TGTGCCAGCAGTGAACCGGGACAGGGGGCGGACGAGCAGTACTTC. This codes for CASSEPGQGADEQYF.

The chain is built from TRBV6-6 and TRBJ1-5, with TRBD1 matching 8 bases. The germline gives CDR1 MNHNY, CDR2 SVGAGI (reference sequence). This CDR3 contains 16 residues. The ends lost 4 bases at V and 2 bases at J; junction bases unmatched: 7. CDR3 residues: CASSFLPDRGNQPQHF. The CDR3 DNA sequence: TGTGCCAGCAGTTTCCTACCGGACAGGGGCAATCAGCCCCAGCATTTT.

This chain connects TRBV5-1 to TRBJ2-3, with 9 positions matching TRBD2. Looked up from germline, CDR1 is SGHRS and CDR2 is YFSETQ. V shed 0 bases and J 2 bases; nucleotides not matched to a gene: 7. This CDR3 has 17 amino acids. The CDR3 here is CASSLAGREGLTDTQYF. CDR3 nucleotides: TGCGCCAGCAGCTTGGCCGGGCGGGAGGGCCTCACAGATACGCAGTATTTT.

The chain is built from TRBV13 and TRBJ2-1, with 13 bases identical to TRBD2. V lost 5 bases, J lost 6 bases, and 7 bases stayed unmatched. Germline CDR1 reads PRHDT; CDR2 reads FYEKMQ (reference sequence). The CDR3 runs 16 residues. The CDR3 nucleotides read TGTGCCAGCAGCCTAAGGACTAGCGGGAGTTCCAATGAGCAGTTCTTC. It yields the protein CASSLRTSGSSNEQFF.

The V call is TRBV6-1, the J call TRBJ2-2; 9 bases are a match to TRBD1. The length of the CDR3 is 15 residues. Trimming cost V 8 bases and J 4 bases; bases outside gene matches: 8. Germline CDR1 reads MNHNS; CDR2 reads SASEGT. The CDR3 region has the DNA TGTGCCAGCGCAGTGACAGGGGGTAGCACCGGGGAGCTGTTTTTT. It codes for CASAVTGGSTGELFF.

This clone was counted once. The genes are TRBV27 and TRBJ1-2, with TRBD1 as a possible D gene (6 bases). In germline, CDR1 is MNHEY, CDR2 SMNVEV (reference sequence). The length of the CDR3 is 14 residues. V was pared by 0 bases and J by 8 bases, with 13 bases between. The CDR3 here is CASSLSPGARGYTF. DNA of the CDR3: TGTGCCAGCAGTTTATCACCAGGGGCCAGAGGCTACACCTTC.

J is TRBJ2-1 and V is TRBV10-3; the D is unclear. Germline CDR1 ENHRY, CDR2 SYGVKD. The CDR3 is 12 amino acids. Trimming left V 0 bases short and J 8 bases short, with 5 bases between. This chain's CDR3 is CAISESRHEQFF. CDR3 coding DNA: TGTGCCATCAGTGAGTCGAGGCATGAGCAGTTCTTC.

The V gene is TRBV6-1, the J gene TRBJ2-1; TRBD1 aligns across 7 bases. J was trimmed by 3 bases and V by 10 bases; bases with no gene match: 6. The CDR3 consists of 13 residues. Germline V gene lookup returns CDR1 MNHNS and CDR2 SASEGT. CDR3 in amino acids: CATTGDFYNEQFF. Written as DNA, the CDR3 is TGTGCCACTACAGGGGATTTCTACAATGAGCAGTTCTTC.

The chain recombines TRBV7-2 with TRBJ2-3; the D gene is possibly TRBD1 (6 bases). Germline assignment: CDR1 SGHTA and CDR2 FQGNSA. Trimming removed 5 bases at V and 3 bases at J, with 27 bases between. The CDR3 consists of 19 residues. The CDR3 loop is CASSPLGQGWEYRTDTQYF. CDR3 in DNA: TGTGCCAGCAGCCCCCTAGGGCAGGGGTGGGAATATAGGACAGATACGCAGTATTTT.

The gene calls are TRBV4-3 and TRBJ2-7, with D maybe TRBD1 (6 bases). Looked up from germline, CDR1 is LGHNA and CDR2 is YSLEER. The length of the CDR3 is 16 residues. The germline V and J ends were trimmed by 1 base and 2 bases, with 15 bases remaining between them. The CDR3 DNA reads as TGCGCCAGCAGCCAAGGGCACAGGGTAGGTCCCTACGAGCAGTACTTC. It specifies CASSQGHRVGPYEQYF.

The chain recombines TRBV27 with TRBJ2-7; D gene uncertain. Trimming took 0 bases from V and 7 from J, leaving 10 bases between them. The CDR3 runs 13 residues. CDR1 is MNHEY and CDR2 is SMNVEV in the germline V gene (reference sequence). Written as DNA, the CDR3 is TGTGCCAGCAGTTTATCGGAAACTAAAGAGCAGTACTTC. Its translation: CASSLSETKEQYF.

This clone showed up just a few times. V gene TRBV14 combines with J gene TRBJ2-3; TRBD2 might be the D (5 bases). The V gene lost 3 bases and the J gene lost 4 bases, with 5 bases spanning the gap. The CDR3 contains 12 residues. Per germline, CDR1 SGHDN and CDR2 FVKESK. CDR3 nucleotides: TGTGCCAGCAGCCAGGAGGCAGATACGCAGTATTTT. Protein product: CASSQEADTQYF.

The CDR3 nucleotides read TGTGCCTGGAGTGTACAGGCTTCTGGGGCCAACGTCCTGACTTTC. It is translated as CAWSVQASGANVLTF. This sequence joins TRBV30 and TRBJ2-6, with D perhaps TRBD1 (5 bases). Germline loops: CDR1 GTSNPN, CDR2 SVGIG (reference sequence). Trimming removed 0 bases at V and 1 base at J, with 7 bases between. The CDR3 runs 15 residues.

V and J are TRBV19 and TRBJ1-5; TRBD1 is a possible D gene (6 bases). Germline V CDR1 and CDR2: LNHDA, SQIVND (reference sequence). V was trimmed by 1 base and J by 7 bases, leaving 23 bases between them. The CDR3 has 18 residues. The CDR3 DNA is TGTGCCAGTAGTATAGCATGGGGGACACCAGCTTTGAGGCAGCCCCAGCATTTT. Protein: CASSIAWGTPALRQPQHF.

CDR3: CAISKLRDFTGELFF. The CDR3 DNA is TGTGCCATCAGTAAACTCCGGGACTTTACCGGGGAGCTGTTTTTT. The V gene is TRBV10-3, the J gene TRBJ2-2; D may be TRBD2 (6 bases). The CDR3 contains 15 residues. V was shortened by 5 bases and J by 5 bases, with 15 bases between the two germline ends. Germline V gene sequence: CDR1 ENHRY, CDR2 SYGVKD.

This chain links TRBV18 with TRBJ2-7; TRBD2 matches at 11 bases. With 0 bases clipped from V and 5 bases from J, the junction kept 3 bases outside the gene matches. CDR3 length equals 15 residues. Germline lookup yields CDR1 KGHSH and CDR2 LQKENI. CDR3 in amino acids: CASSPPGTSGHEQYF. The CDR3 DNA sequence: TGTGCCAGCTCACCACCCGGGACTAGCGGTCACGAGCAGTACTTC.

The CDR3 bases are TGTGCCAGCAGCGTCGGGTATTCCTACAATGAGCAGTTCTTC. Translating gives CASSVGYSYNEQFF. J is TRBJ2-1 and V is TRBV9, with no clear D. CDR1 is SGDLS and CDR2 is YYNGEE in the germline V gene. The CDR3 is 14 residues long. Trimming took 2 bases from V and 1 from J, leaving 7 bases between them. The full variable domain, completed using reference TRBV9 and TRBJ2-1, is DSGVTQTPKHLITATGQRVTLRCSPRSGDLSVYWYQQSLDQGLQFLIQYYNGEERAKGNILERFSAQQFPDLHSELNLSSLELGDSALYFCASSVGYSYNEQFFGPGTRLTVL.

V and J are TRBV6-5 and TRBJ2-7, with D possibly being TRBD2 (6 bases). Germline V gene sequence: CDR1 MNHEY, CDR2 SVGAGI. The V end lost 0 bases, the J end lost 0 bases, and 12 bases lay between the germline ends. This CDR3 spans 16 amino acids. The CDR3, as DNA: TGTGCCAGCAGTTACTCCGAGGGCGGGACCTCCTACGAGCAGTACTTC. It specifies CASSYSEGGTSYEQYF.

The genes are TRBV7-2 and TRBJ2-1, with 7 bases aligning to TRBD2. CDR1 is SGHTA and CDR2 is FQGNSA in the germline V gene. V lost 5 bases and J lost 7; bases outside the gene matches: 17. This CDR3 spans 17 amino acids. CDR3 sequence (DNA): TGTGCCAGCAGCACACCCATTGCGGGAGTGCTAGCGAATGAGCAGTTCTTC. This translates into CASSTPIAGVLANEQFF.